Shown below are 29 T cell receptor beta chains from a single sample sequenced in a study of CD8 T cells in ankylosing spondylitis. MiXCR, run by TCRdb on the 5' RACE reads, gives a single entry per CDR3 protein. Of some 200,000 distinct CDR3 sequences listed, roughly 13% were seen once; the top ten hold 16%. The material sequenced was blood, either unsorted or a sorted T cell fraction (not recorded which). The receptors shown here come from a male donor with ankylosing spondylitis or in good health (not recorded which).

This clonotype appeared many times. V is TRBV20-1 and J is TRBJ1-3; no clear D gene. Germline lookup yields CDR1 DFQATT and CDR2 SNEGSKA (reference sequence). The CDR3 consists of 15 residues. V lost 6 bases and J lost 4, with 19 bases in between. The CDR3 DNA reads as TGCAGTGCCCGTCGCGGCCCCTTGGGAGGAAACACCATATATTTT. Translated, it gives CSARRGPLGGNTIYF.

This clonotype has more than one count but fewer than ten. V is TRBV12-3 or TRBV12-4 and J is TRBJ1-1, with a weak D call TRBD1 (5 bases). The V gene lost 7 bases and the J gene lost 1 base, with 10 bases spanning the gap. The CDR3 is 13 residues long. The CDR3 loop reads CASIRQGNTEAFF. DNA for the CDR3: TGTGCCAGCATTCGGCAGGGGAACACTGAAGCTTTCTTT.

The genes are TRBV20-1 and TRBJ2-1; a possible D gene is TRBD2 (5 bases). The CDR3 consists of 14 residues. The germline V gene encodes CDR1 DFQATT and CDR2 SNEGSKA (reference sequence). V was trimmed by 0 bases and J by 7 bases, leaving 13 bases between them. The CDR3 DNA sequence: TGCAGTGCTAGAGATTTAGAGGGAAGGAATGAGCAGTTCTTC. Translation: CSARDLEGRNEQFF.

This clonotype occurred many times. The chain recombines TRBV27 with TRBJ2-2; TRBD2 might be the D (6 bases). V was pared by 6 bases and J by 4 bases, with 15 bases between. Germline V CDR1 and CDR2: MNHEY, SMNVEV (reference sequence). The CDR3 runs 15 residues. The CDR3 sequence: CASSLGGPGTGELFF. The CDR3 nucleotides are TGTGCCAGCAGCTTAGGAGGGCCAGGCACCGGGGAGCTGTTTTTT.

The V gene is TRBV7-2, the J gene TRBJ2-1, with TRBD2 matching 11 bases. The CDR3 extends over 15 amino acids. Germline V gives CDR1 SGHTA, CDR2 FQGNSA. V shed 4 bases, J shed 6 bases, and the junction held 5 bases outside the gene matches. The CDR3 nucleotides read TGTGCCAGCAGCTCAGGGGGGACTAGCGGCAATGAGCAGTTCTTC. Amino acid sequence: CASSSGGTSGNEQFF.

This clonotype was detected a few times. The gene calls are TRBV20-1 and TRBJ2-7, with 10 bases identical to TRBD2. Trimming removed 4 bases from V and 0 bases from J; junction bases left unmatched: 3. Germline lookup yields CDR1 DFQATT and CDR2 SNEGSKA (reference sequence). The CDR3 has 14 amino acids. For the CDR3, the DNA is TGCAGTGCTACCGGGACTAGCGACTCCTACGAGCAGTACTTC. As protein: CSATGTSDSYEQYF.

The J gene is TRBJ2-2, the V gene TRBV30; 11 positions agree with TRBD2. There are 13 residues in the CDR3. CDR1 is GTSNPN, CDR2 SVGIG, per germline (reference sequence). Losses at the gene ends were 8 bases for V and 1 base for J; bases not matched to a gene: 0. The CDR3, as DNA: TGTGCCGGGACTAGCGGGAACACCGGGGAGCTGTTTTTT. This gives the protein CAGTSGNTGELFF.

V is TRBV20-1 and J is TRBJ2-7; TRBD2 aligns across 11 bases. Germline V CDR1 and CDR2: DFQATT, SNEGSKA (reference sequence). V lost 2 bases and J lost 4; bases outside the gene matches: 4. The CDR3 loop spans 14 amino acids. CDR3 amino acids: CSARPGTSGYEQYF. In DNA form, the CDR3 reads TGCAGTGCTAGACCGGGGACTAGCGGTTACGAGCAGTACTTC.

The CDR3 DNA sequence: TGTGCCAGCAGTTTACGAGGCTCGGGGGTTGAGCAGTACTTC. Encoded protein: CASSLRGSGVEQYF. The chain carries TRBV27 and TRBJ2-7, with TRBD2 as a possible D gene (6 bases). Trimming cost V 2 bases and J 7 bases, with 15 bases left between them. Per germline, CDR1 MNHEY and CDR2 SMNVEV (reference sequence). This CDR3 is built from 14 residues.

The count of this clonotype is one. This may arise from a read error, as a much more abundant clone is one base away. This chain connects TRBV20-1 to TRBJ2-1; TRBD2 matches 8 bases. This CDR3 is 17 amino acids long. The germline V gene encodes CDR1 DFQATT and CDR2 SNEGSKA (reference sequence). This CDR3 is CCGPRVAGPVSYNEQFF. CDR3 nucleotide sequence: TGCTGTGGGCCGAGGGTAGCGGGGCCCGTCTCCTACAATGAGCAGTTCTTC.

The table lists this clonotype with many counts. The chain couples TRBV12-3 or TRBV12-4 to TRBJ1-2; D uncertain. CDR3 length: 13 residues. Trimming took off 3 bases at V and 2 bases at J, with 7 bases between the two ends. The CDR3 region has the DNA TGTGCCAGCAGTTTTGCGGGGAACTATGGCTACACCTTC. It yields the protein CASSFAGNYGYTF.

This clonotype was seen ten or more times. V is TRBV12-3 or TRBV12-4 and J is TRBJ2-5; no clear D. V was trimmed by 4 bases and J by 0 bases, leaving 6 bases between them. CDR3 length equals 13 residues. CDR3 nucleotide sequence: TGTGCCAGCAGTTCCGCTAACCAAGAGACCCAGTACTTC. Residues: CASSSANQETQYF.

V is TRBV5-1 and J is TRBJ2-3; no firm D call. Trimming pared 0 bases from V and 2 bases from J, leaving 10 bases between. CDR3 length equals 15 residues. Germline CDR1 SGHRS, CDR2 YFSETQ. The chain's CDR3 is CASSLVGLPTDTQYF. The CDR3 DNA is TGCGCCAGCAGCTTGGTGGGCCTTCCCACAGATACGCAGTATTTT.

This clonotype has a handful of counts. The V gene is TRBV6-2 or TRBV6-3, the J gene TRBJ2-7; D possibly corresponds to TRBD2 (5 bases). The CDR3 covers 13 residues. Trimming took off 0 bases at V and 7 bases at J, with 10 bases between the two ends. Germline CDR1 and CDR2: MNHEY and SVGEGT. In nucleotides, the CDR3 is TGTGCCAGCAGTTACTCGCGACGGGGAGAGCAGTACTTC. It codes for CASSYSRRGEQYF.

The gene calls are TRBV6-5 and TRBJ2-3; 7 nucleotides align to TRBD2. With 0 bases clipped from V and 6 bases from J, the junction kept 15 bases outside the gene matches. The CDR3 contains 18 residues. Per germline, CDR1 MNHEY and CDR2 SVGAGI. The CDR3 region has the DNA TGTGCCAGCAGTTACTCACGGGAGGCAGTGAACTTTTTCGATACGCAGTATTTT. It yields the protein CASSYSREAVNFFDTQYF.

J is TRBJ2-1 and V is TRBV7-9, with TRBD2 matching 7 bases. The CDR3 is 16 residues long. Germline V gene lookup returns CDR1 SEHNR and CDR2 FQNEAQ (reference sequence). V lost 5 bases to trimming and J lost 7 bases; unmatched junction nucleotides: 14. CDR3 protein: CASSPLASGGPNEQFF. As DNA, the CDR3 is TGTGCCAGCAGCCCCTTAGCTAGCGGAGGACCAAATGAGCAGTTCTTC.

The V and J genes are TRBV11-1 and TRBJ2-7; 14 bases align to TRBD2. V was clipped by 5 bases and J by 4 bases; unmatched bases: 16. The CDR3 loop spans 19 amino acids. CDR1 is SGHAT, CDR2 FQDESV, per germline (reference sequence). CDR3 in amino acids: CASSPRTSGGPVPKYEQYF. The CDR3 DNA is TGTGCCAGCAGCCCCAGGACTAGCGGGGGGCCCGTCCCCAAATACGAGCAGTACTTC.

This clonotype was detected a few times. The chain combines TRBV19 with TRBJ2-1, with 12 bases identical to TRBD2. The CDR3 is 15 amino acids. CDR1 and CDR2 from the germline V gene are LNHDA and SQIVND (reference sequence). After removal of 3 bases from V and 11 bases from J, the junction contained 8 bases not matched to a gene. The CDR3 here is CASSIILAGGSKQFF. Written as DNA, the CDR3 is TGTGCCAGTAGTATTATCCTAGCGGGGGGGTCAAAGCAGTTCTTC.

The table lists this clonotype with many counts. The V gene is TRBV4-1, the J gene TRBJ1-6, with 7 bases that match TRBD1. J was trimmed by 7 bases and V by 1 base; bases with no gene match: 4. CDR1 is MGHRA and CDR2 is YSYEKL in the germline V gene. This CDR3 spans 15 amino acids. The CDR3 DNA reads TGCGCCAGCAGCCAAGGGTACAGGGGCAATTCACCCCTCCACTTT. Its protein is CASSQGYRGNSPLHF.

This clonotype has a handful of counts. In DNA, the CDR3 is TGTGCCAGCAGCTTATCACCAGCAGGGGACAATGAGCAGTTCTTC. Protein sequence: CASSLSPAGDNEQFF. The chain is built from TRBV7-9 and TRBJ2-1, with D maybe TRBD1 (6 bases). Trimming took off 2 bases at V and 5 bases at J, with 13 bases between the two ends. Germline CDR1 SEHNR, CDR2 FQNEAQ (reference sequence). The CDR3 is made up of 15 amino acids.

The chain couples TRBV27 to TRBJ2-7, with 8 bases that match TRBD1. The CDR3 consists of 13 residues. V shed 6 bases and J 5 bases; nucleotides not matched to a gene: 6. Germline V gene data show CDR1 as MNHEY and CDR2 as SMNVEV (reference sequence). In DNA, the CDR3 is TGTGCCAGCAGGACAGGGGACAGCCACGAGCAGTACTTC. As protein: CASRTGDSHEQYF.

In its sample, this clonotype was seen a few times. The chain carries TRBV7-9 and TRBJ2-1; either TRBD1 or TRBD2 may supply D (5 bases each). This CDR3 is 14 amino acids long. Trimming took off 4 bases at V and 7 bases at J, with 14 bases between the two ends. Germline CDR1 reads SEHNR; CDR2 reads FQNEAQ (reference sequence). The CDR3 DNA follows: TGTGCCAGCAGCTGGGACGGCCATCTTAATGAGCAGTTCTTC. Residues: CASSWDGHLNEQFF.

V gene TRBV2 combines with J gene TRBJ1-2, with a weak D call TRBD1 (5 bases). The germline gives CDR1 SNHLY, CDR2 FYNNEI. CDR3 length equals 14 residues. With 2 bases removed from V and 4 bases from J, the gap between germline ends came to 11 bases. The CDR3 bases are TGTGCCAGCAGTGAATTCTGGGGCTCCTATGGCTACACCTTC. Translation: CASSEFWGSYGYTF.

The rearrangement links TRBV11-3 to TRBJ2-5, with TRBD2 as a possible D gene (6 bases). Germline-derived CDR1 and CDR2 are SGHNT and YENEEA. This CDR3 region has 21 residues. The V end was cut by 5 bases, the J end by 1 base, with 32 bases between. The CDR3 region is CASSLFGSFSSGVQSQETQYF. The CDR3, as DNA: TGTGCCAGCAGCCTCTTCGGGTCCTTCTCCTCGGGAGTCCAGTCCCAAGAGACCCAGTACTTC. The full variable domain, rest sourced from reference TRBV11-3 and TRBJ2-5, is EAGVVQSPRYKIIEKKQPVAFWCNPISGHNTLYWYLQNLGQGPELLIRYENEEAVDDSQLPKDRFSAERLKGVDSTLKIQPAELGDSAVYLCASSLFGSFSSGVQSQETQYFGPGTRLLVL.

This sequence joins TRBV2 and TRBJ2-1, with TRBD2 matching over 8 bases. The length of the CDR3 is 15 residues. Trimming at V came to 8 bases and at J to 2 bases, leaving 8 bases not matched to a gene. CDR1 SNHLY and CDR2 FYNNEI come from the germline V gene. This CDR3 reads CASLRSAGAYNEQFF. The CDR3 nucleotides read TGTGCCAGCCTTAGGTCAGCGGGGGCCTACAATGAGCAGTTCTTC.

CDR3 coding DNA: TGTGCCAGCAGCTGGCTACCAGGGGAATTCGGTGAAGCTTTCTTT. Amino acid sequence: CASSWLPGEFGEAFF. The gene calls are TRBV7-2 and TRBJ1-1, with D possibly TRBD1 on 6 matching bases. The CDR3 is 15 amino acids. Per the germline V gene, CDR1 is SGHTA and CDR2 is FQGNSA. V lost 4 bases, J lost 7 bases, and 19 bases lay in between.

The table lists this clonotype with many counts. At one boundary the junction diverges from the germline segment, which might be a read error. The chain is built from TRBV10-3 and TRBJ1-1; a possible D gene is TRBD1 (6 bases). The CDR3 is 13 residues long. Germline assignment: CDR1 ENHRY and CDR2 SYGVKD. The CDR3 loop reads CASSQGSATEAFF. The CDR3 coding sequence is TGTGCCAGCAGTCAGGGGTCAGCCACTGAAGCTTTCTTT.

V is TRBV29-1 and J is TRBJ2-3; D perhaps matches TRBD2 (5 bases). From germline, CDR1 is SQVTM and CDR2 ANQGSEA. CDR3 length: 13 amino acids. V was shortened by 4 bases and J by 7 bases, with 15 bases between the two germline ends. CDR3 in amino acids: CSVVSAVFNTQYF. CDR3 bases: TGCAGCGTTGTCTCAGCGGTTTTCAATACGCAGTATTTT.

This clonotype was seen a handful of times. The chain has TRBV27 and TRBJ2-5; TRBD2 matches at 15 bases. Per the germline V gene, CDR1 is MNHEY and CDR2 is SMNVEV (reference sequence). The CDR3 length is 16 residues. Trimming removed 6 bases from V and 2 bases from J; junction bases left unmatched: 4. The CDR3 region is CASRLGTSGGQETQYF. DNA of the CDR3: TGTGCCAGCAGACTCGGGACTAGCGGGGGGCAAGAGACCCAGTACTTC.